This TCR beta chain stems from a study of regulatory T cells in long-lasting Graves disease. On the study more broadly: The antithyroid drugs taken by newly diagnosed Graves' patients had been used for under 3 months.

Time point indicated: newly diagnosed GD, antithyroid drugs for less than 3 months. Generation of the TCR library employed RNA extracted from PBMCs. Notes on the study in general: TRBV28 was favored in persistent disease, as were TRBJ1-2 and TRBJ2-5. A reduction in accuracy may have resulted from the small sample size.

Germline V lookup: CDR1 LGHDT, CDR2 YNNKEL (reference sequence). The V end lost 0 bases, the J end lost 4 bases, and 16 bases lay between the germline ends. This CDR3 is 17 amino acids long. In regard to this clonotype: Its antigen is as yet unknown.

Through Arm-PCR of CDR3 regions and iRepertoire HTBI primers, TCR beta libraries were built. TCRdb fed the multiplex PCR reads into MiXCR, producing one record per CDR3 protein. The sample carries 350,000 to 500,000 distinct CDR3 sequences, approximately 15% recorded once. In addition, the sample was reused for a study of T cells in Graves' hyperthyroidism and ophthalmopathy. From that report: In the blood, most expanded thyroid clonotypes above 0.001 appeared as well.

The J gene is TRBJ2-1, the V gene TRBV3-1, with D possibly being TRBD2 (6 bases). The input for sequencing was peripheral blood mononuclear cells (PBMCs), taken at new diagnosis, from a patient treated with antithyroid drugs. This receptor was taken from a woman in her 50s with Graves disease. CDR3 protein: CASSQDPASDLYNEQFF. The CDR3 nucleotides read TGTGCCAGCAGCCAAGATCCTGCTAGCGATTTATACAATGAGCAGTTCTTC.